The present T cell receptor (beta chain) was sequenced within a study of Graves' ophthalmopathy and Graves' hyperthyroidism (dated by TCRdb to 2017 to 2018). For the study in its entirety: Peripheral blood was collected before any treatment was given, at the time of initial diagnosis. TCR beta repertoire signatures were used to distinguish Graves' ophthalmopathy from Graves' hyperthyroidism and to predict progression to ophthalmopathy. In total, 120 to 150 blood samples were TCR-sequenced: roughly 45 ophthalmopathy, under 80 hyperthyroidism and approximately 17 hyperthyroidism-to-ophthalmopathy patients. To explore V-J signatures that separate ophthalmopathy from hyperthyroidism, a discovery set of about 96 patients was enrolled, consisting of 40 to 45 with ophthalmopathy and around 60 with stable hyperthyroidism. An independent validation cohort was composed of approximately 19 hyperthyroidism patients and about 16 patients who later progressed from hyperthyroidism to ophthalmopathy. In over 5 hyperthyroidism patients, the T-cell repertoire of thyroid tissue was compared with the T-cell repertoire of blood. Following sample collection, hyperthyroidism patients were given methimazole at a starting dose of 30 mg daily, and ophthalmopathy patients were given high-dose intravenous methylprednisolone. For training and testing, the 80 to 100 patients in the discovery cohort were randomly divided in a 7:3 ratio.

In its sample, this clonotype was seen many times. Its target antigen remains unknown. The sample holds no much larger clone one base away, and base qualities are not on file. Hyperthyroidism was defined as stable when no progression to ophthalmopathy occurred within 18 months of follow-up. Patients with hyperthyroidism were aged 18 to 65 years, had been newly diagnosed, and had a disease duration of less than 2 months. Patients with other autoimmune diseases, uncontrolled infections, pregnancy or lactation were excluded from the study. Diagnosis relied on clinical symptoms, serum thyroxine, TRAb, thyroid ultrasound and orbital computed tomography. PBMCs were isolated from about 9.1 ml of fresh peripheral blood by Ficoll-Paque density gradient centrifugation. Total RNA was extracted using Trizol reagent, and RNA quality was checked on an Agilent 2100 Bioanalyzer. General conclusions and limits of the study: In validation, the model predicted ophthalmopathy progression with more than 70% sensitivity and approximately 78% specificity; about a dozen predicted patients were CT-confirmed with GO in a median of about 6.1 months. In cross-validation, the 13-signature model distinguished ophthalmopathy from stable hyperthyroidism with about 90% sensitivity and 81% to 82% specificity, while in the test set the corresponding values were about 79% and 69%. Most of the expanded thyroid clonotypes with a frequency above 0.001 were also detected in blood, and it was suggested that the thyroid immune response may be reflected by blood repertoires. Sample size was not predetermined statistically, and investigators were not blinded to group allocation.

For repertoire sequencing, the TCR beta CDR3 regions were amplified from RNA transcripts. A first-round RT-PCR used HTBI primers with the Qiagen OneStep RT-PCR kit, followed by a second-round multiplex PCR, size selection and purification. The libraries underwent paired-end sequencing with 100 bp reads on an Illumina HiSeq2000. The original pipeline was this. SOAPnuke was used for read processing, and reads with adapters, uncalled bases, a mean Phred below 15, or no exact constant-primer or identifier match were discarded. COPE v1.2.5 was used to merge high-quality paired reads. Unique nucleotide sequences were defined as clonotypes and aligned to IMGT TRB V, D and J references using MiTCR v1.1. Analysis was restricted to V-J combinations with a frequency above 0.0001, which covered just over 98% of repertoires. For each V-J combination, a TCR clonal expansion and chaos score was defined as F50 clonal expansion divided by the chaos observed in the TCRdist matrix. Welch's t-statistics and random forest were used to reduce features to some 13 V-J combinations, which were fed into a naive Bayes classifier. The similarity between thyroid and blood repertoires was quantified using the Morisita-Horn index. TCRdb trimmed the raw reads at Q25, called clones with MiXCR and kept productive beta chains. Rows merge per CDR3 protein into single entries with the most common DNA and genes. The V and J calls and clone size are TCRdb's, not the authors'. In all, the sample holds roughly 610,000 distinct CDR3 sequences, and about 20% of those were seen once. Of the sample, around 6.9% falls within the top ten clones.

V is pruned by 3 bases and J by 5 bases, leaving 4 bases of the junction without a gene match. The germline V gene sets CDR1 to SGHNT and CDR2 to YENEEA. Taken from cysteine to phenylalanine, the CDR3 has 13 residues. Only the CDR3 DNA is retained, 39 bases long and in frame from the first base. Sequenced input: peripheral blood. The sequence derives from a woman in her late teens or twenties with stable Graves' hyperthyroidism. Some clones in this sample may be carry-over from other donors' samples. Donor details come from another sample of the same person, matched by shared clones. The chain is encoded by TRBV11-3 joined to TRBJ2-7, with 7 bases matching TRBD2. The nucleotides are TGTGCCAGCAGCTTCCAGGGAGGGGACGAGCAGTACTTC. Protein translation: CASSFQGGDEQYF.